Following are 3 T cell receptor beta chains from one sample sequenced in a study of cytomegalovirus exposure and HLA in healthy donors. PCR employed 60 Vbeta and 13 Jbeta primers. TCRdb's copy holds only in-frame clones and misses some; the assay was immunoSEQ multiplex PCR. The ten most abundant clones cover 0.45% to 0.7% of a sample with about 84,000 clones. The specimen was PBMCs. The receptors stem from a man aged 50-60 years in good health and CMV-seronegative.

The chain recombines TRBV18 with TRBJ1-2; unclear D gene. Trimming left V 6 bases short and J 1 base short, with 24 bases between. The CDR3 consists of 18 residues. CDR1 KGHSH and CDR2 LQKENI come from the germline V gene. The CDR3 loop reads CASSNRVRSKTFNYGYTF. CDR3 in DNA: TGTGCCAGCTCCAACCGGGTCCGTAGTAAGACCTTTAACTATGGCTACACCTTC. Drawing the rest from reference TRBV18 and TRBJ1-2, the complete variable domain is NAGVMQNPRHLVRRRGQEARLRCSPMKGHSHVYWYRQLPEEGLKFMVYLQKENIIDESGMPKERFSAEFPKEGPSILRIQQVVRGDSAAYFCASSNRVRSKTFNYGYTFGSGTRLTVV.

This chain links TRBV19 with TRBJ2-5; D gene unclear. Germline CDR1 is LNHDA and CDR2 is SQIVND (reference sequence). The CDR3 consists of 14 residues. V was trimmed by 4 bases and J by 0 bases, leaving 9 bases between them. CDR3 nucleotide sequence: TGTGCCAGTAGTACCCAGTCGTACCAAGAGACCCAGTACTTC. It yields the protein CASSTQSYQETQYF.

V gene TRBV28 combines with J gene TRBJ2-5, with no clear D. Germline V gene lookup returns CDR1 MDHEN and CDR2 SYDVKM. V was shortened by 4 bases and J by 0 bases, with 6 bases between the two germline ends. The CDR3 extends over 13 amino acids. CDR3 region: CASSYSHQETQYF. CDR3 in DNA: TGTGCCAGCAGTTACAGCCACCAAGAGACCCAGTACTTC.